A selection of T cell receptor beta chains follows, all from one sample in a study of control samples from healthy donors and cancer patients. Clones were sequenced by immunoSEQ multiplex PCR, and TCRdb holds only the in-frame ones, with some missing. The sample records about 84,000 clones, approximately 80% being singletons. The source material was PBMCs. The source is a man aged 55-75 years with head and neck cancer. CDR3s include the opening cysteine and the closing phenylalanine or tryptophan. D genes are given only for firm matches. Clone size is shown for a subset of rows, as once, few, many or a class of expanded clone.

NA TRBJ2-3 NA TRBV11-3 CASSLGGSGGADTQYF TGTGCCAGCAGCTTAGGGGGCTCCGGTGGGGCAGATACGCAGTATTTT
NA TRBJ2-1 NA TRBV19 CASSMDSHNEQFF TGTGCCAGTAGTATGGACAGCCACAATGAGCAGTTCTTC
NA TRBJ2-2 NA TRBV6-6 CASSYGGATGPGELFF TGTGCCAGCAGTTACGGCGGGGCCACCGGTCCCGGGGAGCTGTTTTTT
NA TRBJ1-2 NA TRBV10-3 CAISGERSGDYGYTF TGTGCCATCAGTGGCGAGAGGTCCGGCGACTATGGCTACACCTTC
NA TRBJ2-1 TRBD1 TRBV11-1 CASTPSMRDRGHEQFF TGTGCCAGCACACCCTCAATGAGGGACAGGGGGCATGAGCAGTTCTTC
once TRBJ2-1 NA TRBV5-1 CASSLSGNEQFF TGCGCCAGCAGCTTGTCGGGCAATGAGCAGTTCTTC
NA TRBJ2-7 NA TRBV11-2 CASSPGGGEQYF TGTGCCAGCAGCCCAGGGGGGGGCGAGCAGTACTTC
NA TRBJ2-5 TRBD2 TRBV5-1 CASSFSGRAIETQYF TGCGCCAGCAGCTTCAGCGGGAGGGCCATTGAGACCCAGTACTTC
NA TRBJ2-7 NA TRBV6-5 CASSNRGFEQYF TGTGCCAGCTCAAACCGGGGGTTCGAGCAGTACTTC
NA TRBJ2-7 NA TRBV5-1 CASSSGRYEQYF TGCGCCAGCAGCTCGGGGAGATACGAGCAGTACTTC
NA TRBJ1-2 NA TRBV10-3 CAISGPGTNYGYTF TGTGCCATCAGCGGCCCAGGGACTAACTATGGCTACACCTTC
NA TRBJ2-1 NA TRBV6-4 CASSVNGRGGDEQFF TGTGCCAGCAGTGTGAACGGGAGAGGGGGGGATGAGCAGTTCTTC
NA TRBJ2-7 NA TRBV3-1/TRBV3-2 CASKPTLSYEQYF TGTGCCAGCAAACCCACGCTATCCTACGAGCAGTACTTC
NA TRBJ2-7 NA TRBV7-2 CASSLAGGPGYEQYF TGTGCCAGCAGCTTAGCTGGCGGCCCTGGCTACGAGCAGTACTTC
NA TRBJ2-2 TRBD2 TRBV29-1 CSVGIAGHFTGELFF TGCAGCGTTGGCATAGCGGGACACTTCACCGGGGAGCTGTTTTTT
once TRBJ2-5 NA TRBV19 CASSIGGETQYF TGTGCCAGTAGTATAGGAGGCGAGACCCAGTACTTC
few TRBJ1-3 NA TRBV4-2 CASSQDPQRSSGNTIYF TGTGCCAGCAGCCAAGATCCTCAACGGTCCTCTGGAAACACCATATATTTT
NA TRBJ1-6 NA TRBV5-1 CASSSGAANSPLHF TGCGCCAGCAGCTCTGGTGCTGCAAATTCACCCCTCCACTTT
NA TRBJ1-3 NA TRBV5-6 CASDSWGRGGGNTIYF TGTGCCAGCGACTCCTGGGGGAGGGGAGGTGGAAACACCATATATTTT
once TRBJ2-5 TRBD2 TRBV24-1 CATSDSGGRAGETQYF TGTGCCACCAGTGATTCAGGCGGGAGGGCTGGGGAGACCCAGTACTTC
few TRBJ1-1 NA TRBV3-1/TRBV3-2 CASSQGQTRLNTEAFF TGTGCCAGCAGCCAAGGACAGACACGACTGAACACTGAAGCTTTCTTT
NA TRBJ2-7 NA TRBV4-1 CASSPDVGPYEQYF TGCGCCAGCAGCCCAGACGTCGGCCCCTACGAGCAGTACTTC
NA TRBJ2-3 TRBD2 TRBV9 CASSPRRTGGGTDTQYF TGTGCCAGCAGCCCCCGGCGGACGGGAGGGGGAACAGATACGCAGTATTTT
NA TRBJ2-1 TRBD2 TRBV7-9 CASSLAASGSFGEQFF TGTGCCAGCAGCTTAGCGGCTAGCGGGAGCTTCGGTGAGCAGTTCTTC
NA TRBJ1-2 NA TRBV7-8 CASSLGETASGGYTF TGTGCCAGCAGCTTAGGGGAGACAGCCTCCGGGGGCTACACCTTC
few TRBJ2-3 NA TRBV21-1 CASSNYQLVSDTQYF TGTGCCAGCAGCAATTATCAACTAGTGTCAGATACGCAGTATTTT
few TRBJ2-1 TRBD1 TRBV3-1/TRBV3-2 CASSRDLGTGRDEQFF TGTGCCAGCAGCCGAGACCTCGGGACAGGGCGCGATGAGCAGTTCTTC
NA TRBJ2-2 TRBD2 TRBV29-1 CSVLREGPPGELFF TGCAGCGTTTTGCGGGAGGGCCCTCCCGGGGAGCTGTTTTTT
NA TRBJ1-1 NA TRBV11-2 CASSLDRTEAFF TGTGCCAGCAGCTTAGACCGCACTGAAGCTTTCTTT